Below, 22 T cell receptor beta chains from the same sample are listed, as sequenced in a study of T cells in Graves' hyperthyroidism and ophthalmopathy. RNA transcripts provided the source from which TCR beta CDR3 regions were amplified. The HTBI primer set served for first-round RT-PCR of the TCR CDR3. TCRdb itself ran the multiplex PCR reads through MiXCR, one entry per CDR3 protein. This sample carries hundreds of thousands of distinct CDR3 sequences, 17% of them seen once, and the ten largest clones take around 57%. Source material: blood. These receptors were collected from a woman aged 60-75 years with Graves' ophthalmopathy.

This clonotype was recorded a few times. V is TRBV15 and J is TRBJ1-5, with D perhaps matching TRBD1 (6 bases). Germline-derived CDR1 and CDR2 are LNHNV and YYDKDF (reference sequence). The CDR3 sequence is 15 residues long. The V gene lost 0 bases and the J gene lost 4 bases, with 10 bases spanning the gap. Written as DNA, the CDR3 is TGTGCCACCAGCAGAGAGGGGGGGGCGAATCAGCCCCAGCATTTT. Translation gives CATSREGGANQPQHF.

This clonotype was counted at least ten times. V is TRBV20-1 and J is TRBJ1-1; 7 nucleotides match TRBD1. Germline trimming cut 3 bases from V and 1 base from J; bases unmatched to any gene: 5. The length of the CDR3 is 14 residues. Germline V lookup: CDR1 DFQATT, CDR2 SNEGSKA (reference sequence). The CDR3 DNA follows: TGCAGTGCTAGCAACAGGGGCCGGAACACTGAAGCTTTCTTT. Its protein product is CSASNRGRNTEAFF.

The V and J genes are TRBV5-5 and TRBJ1-5; D call uncertain. CDR3 length equals 16 residues. Deletions cut 4 bases from V and 7 bases from J, with 21 bases between. The germline gives CDR1 SGHKS, CDR2 YYEKEE (reference sequence). For the CDR3, the DNA is TGTGCCAGCAGCCCACCCAATTTGTGGGTCGGGCAGCCCCAGCATTTT. Its protein is CASSPPNLWVGQPQHF.

There are many counts of this clonotype. V and J are TRBV7-8 and TRBJ1-5, with D uncertain. Germline CDR1 is SGHVS and CDR2 is FQNEAQ. Deletions cut 0 bases from V and 4 bases from J, with 13 bases between. The CDR3 contains 16 residues. For the CDR3, the DNA is TGTGCCAGCAGCTTAGCCACCCGGGTCCCAAATCAGCCCCAGCATTTT. It is translated as CASSLATRVPNQPQHF.

The rearrangement uses TRBV4-1 and TRBJ1-5; 7 nucleotides line up with TRBD1. This CDR3 is 16 amino acids long. Trimming at V came to 3 bases and at J to 4 bases, leaving 9 bases not matched to a gene. In germline, CDR1 is MGHRA, CDR2 YSYEKL. The CDR3 sequence: CASSQNLIRGNQPQHF. The CDR3, as DNA: TGCGCCAGCAGCCAGAATCTGATCAGGGGGAATCAGCCCCAGCATTTT.

This rearrangement joins TRBV19 to TRBJ1-5; D call uncertain. V shed 6 bases and J shed 5 bases, with 20 bases lying between them. The CDR3 covers 16 residues. Germline V gene lookup returns CDR1 LNHDA and CDR2 SQIVND (reference sequence). The CDR3 nucleotides are TGTGCCAGTAGATTGGGCCCGGAGTATCTCGATCAGCCCCAGCATTTT. Residues: CASRLGPEYLDQPQHF.

This chain joins TRBV12-5 and TRBJ2-5; possibly TRBD1 or TRBD2 for D (5 bases each). This CDR3 spans 13 amino acids. Germline values: CDR1 LGHNT, CDR2 FRNRAP. Between the trimmed V and J ends, which lost 1 base and 4 bases, there was a span of 7 bases. This CDR3 reads CASGLAGTETQYF. For the CDR3, the DNA is TGTGCTAGTGGTTTGGCGGGGACAGAGACCCAGTACTTC.

This clonotype appeared a few times. With a much larger clone just one base away, this may be a read error. CDR3 sequence (DNA): TGTGCCAGCTATATGGAGGGACAGGGAGCGAGCAGTCAGCCCCAGCATTTT. Amino acids: CASYMEGQGASSQPQHF. The rearrangement links TRBV6-1 to TRBJ1-5; 9 bases fit TRBD1. The germline CDR1 and CDR2 sequences are MNHNS and SASEGT. CDR3 length: 17 amino acids.

As concerns this clonotype: This could be a read error, since a much larger clone is one nucleotide away. The V call is TRBV5-8, the J call TRBJ2-3; D gene unclear. Trimming removed 4 bases at V and 1 base at J, with 13 bases between. This CDR3 contains 15 residues. The germline V gene has CDR1 SGHTS and CDR2 YDEGEE. In DNA, the CDR3 is TGTGCCAGCAGCAAACTACATGGTGGCACAGATACGCAGTATTTT. It is translated as CASSKLHGGTDTQYF.

This clonotype was recorded at least ten times. This chain links TRBV7-2 with TRBJ2-1; D is ambiguous. V was clipped by 4 bases and J by 7 bases, with 14 bases between them. The CDR3 totals 14 residues. Germline V CDR1 and CDR2: SGHTA, FQGNSA. CDR3 sequence: CASSWSSRLNEQFF. The CDR3 DNA sequence: TGTGCCAGCAGCTGGTCATCGCGGCTGAATGAGCAGTTCTTC.

In the case of this clonotype: A much larger clone lies one base from this, so it may be a read error. The V gene is TRBV20-1, the J gene TRBJ1-3; no definite D call. CDR3 size: 16 residues. Germline values: CDR1 DFQATT, CDR2 SNEGSKA (reference sequence). CDR3: CSALKDGLFSGNTTYF. DNA of the CDR3: TGCAGTGCGCTGAAGGACGGCCTCTTCTCTGGAAACACCACATATTTT.

A note on this clonotype: This could be a read error, since a much larger clone is one nucleotide away. The missing conserved phenylalanine or tryptophan at the end of this CDR3 makes a read error likely. This chain links TRBV7-7 with TRBJ2-7; 8 bases fit TRBD2. This CDR3 is built from 13 residues. Per the germline V gene, CDR1 is SSHAT and CDR2 is FNYEAQ (reference sequence). Losses at the gene ends were 5 bases for V and 5 bases for J; bases not matched to a gene: 5. The CDR3 region is CASSPGGADEQYL. For the CDR3, the DNA is TGTGCCAGCAGCCCCGGGGGGGCGGACGAGCAGTACCTC.

This clonotype occurred once. V gene TRBV6-2 or TRBV6-3 combines with J gene TRBJ2-7, with TRBD2 identical over 10 bases. Germline assignment: CDR1 MNHEY and CDR2 SVGEGT. The V and J ends lost 7 bases and 1 base, in that order; junction bases with no gene match: 22. The CDR3 runs 20 residues. CDR3: CASTQPTIRTSGSTSYEQYF. CDR3 sequence (DNA): TGTGCCAGCACCCAACCTACGATACGGACTAGCGGAAGTACTTCCTACGAGCAGTACTTC.

This clonotype came up many times. The chain has TRBV5-1 and TRBJ1-1, with TRBD1 identical over 8 bases. J lost 5 bases, V lost 0 bases, and 6 bases had no gene match. The CDR3 is made up of 15 amino acids. CDR1 SGHRS and CDR2 YFSETQ come from the germline V gene. CDR3 nucleotides: TGCGCCAGCAGCTTGGGACAGGGGACGGGAACTGAAGCTTTCTTT. This translates into CASSLGQGTGTEAFF.

This clonotype was counted ten times or more. This chain's CDR3 is CASRLAAALRSYNEQFF. CDR3 nucleotide sequence: TGTGCCAGCAGATTAGCCGCCGCTCTCCGTTCCTACAATGAGCAGTTCTTC. The chain has TRBV27 and TRBJ2-1, with D unclear. Trimming cost V 6 bases and J 1 base, with 19 bases left between them. Germline V lookup: CDR1 MNHEY, CDR2 SMNVEV (reference sequence). This CDR3 has 17 amino acids.

The sample holds many counts of this clonotype. The rearrangement links TRBV5-1 to TRBJ2-5, with unresolved D. V was pared by 5 bases and J by 5 bases, with 22 bases between. The CDR3 is 16 amino acids. Looked up from germline, CDR1 is SGHRS and CDR2 is YFSETQ. CDR3 coding DNA: TGCGCCAGCAGGATGGACCGTATACCCGGCAAGGAGACCCAGTACTTC. Translated, it gives CASRMDRIPGKETQYF.

The chain employs TRBV19 and TRBJ1-2; TRBD1 aligns across 8 bases. The CDR3 is made up of 15 amino acids. J was trimmed by 8 bases and V by 4 bases; bases with no gene match: 12. Germline CDR1 reads LNHDA; CDR2 reads SQIVND (reference sequence). CDR3 region: CASSKYRDRLFGYTF. As DNA, the CDR3 is TGTGCCAGTAGTAAATACCGGGACAGGCTTTTCGGCTACACCTTC.

The V call is TRBV18, the J call TRBJ2-2; either TRBD1 or TRBD2 may fit D (5 bases each). CDR1 KGHSH and CDR2 LQKENI come from the germline V gene. The CDR3 loop spans 16 amino acids. Trimming stripped 0 bases from V and 4 bases from J, with 12 bases between. The CDR3 spells CASSPPGRGGTGELFF. In DNA, the CDR3 is TGTGCCAGCTCACCACCGGGACGGGGCGGCACCGGGGAGCTGTTTTTT.

This clonotype came up many times. The rearrangement links TRBV10-3 to TRBJ2-3; TRBD2 matches 8 bases. The length of the CDR3 is 12 residues. V was clipped by 10 bases and J by 4 bases; unmatched bases: 4. Germline CDR1 is ENHRY and CDR2 is SYGVKD. The CDR3, as DNA: TGTGCCACCGGGGGGGCCGCAGATACGCAGTATTTT. It yields the protein CATGGAADTQYF.

This clonotype was observed at least ten times. The V gene is TRBV15, the J gene TRBJ1-1; D not resolved. V was cut by 3 bases and J by 3 bases, with 8 bases left in between. Germline assignment: CDR1 LNHNV and CDR2 YYDKDF (reference sequence). The CDR3 covers 13 residues. The chain's CDR3 is CATSRGGDTEAFF. CDR3 nucleotides: TGTGCCACCAGCAGGGGTGGGGACACTGAAGCTTTCTTT.

This clonotype was recorded many times. The CDR3 coding sequence is TGTGCCAGCAAGAGGGACCTCCAAGAGACCCAGTACTTC. It yields the protein CASKRDLQETQYF. The V and J genes are TRBV2 and TRBJ2-5; D is tentatively TRBD1 or TRBD2 (5 bases each). Per the germline V gene, CDR1 is SNHLY and CDR2 is FYNNEI. Trimming took 7 bases from V and 1 from J, leaving 10 bases between them. This CDR3 contains 13 residues.

This clonotype was observed a handful of times. This chain links TRBV18 with TRBJ2-5, with TRBD2 identical over 10 bases. With V trimmed by 3 bases and J by 4 bases, 8 bases remained unmatched. The CDR3 spans 16 residues. Germline CDR1 is KGHSH and CDR2 is LQKENI. In DNA form, the CDR3 reads TGTGCCAGCTCACCGCCCCTAGCGGGAGTGGGAGAGACCCAGTACTTC. As protein: CASSPPLAGVGETQYF.